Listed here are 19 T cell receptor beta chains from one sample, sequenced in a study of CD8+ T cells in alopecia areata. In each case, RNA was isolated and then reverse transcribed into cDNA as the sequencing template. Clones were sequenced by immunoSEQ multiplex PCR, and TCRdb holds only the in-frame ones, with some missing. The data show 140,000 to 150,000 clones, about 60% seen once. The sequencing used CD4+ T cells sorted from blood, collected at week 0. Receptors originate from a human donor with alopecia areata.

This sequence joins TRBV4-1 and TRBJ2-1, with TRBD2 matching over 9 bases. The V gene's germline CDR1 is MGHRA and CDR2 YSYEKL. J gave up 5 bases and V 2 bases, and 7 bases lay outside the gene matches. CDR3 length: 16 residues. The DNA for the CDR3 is TGCGCCAGCAGCCAACCGGCTAGCGGGGTTGACAATGAGCAGTTCTTC. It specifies CASSQPASGVDNEQFF.

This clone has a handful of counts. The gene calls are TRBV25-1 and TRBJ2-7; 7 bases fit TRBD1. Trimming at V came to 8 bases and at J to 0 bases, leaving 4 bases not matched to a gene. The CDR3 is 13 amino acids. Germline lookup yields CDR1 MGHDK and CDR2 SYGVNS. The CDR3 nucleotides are TGTGCCAGCCGGGCAGGGGGCTCCTACGAGCAGTACTTC. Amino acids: CASRAGGSYEQYF.

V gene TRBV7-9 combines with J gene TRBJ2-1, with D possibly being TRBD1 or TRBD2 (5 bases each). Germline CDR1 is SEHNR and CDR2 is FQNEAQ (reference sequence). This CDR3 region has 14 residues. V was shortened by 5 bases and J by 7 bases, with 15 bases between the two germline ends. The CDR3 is CASSPAGTQNEQFF. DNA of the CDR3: TGTGCCAGCAGCCCAGCCGGGACCCAGAATGAGCAGTTCTTC.

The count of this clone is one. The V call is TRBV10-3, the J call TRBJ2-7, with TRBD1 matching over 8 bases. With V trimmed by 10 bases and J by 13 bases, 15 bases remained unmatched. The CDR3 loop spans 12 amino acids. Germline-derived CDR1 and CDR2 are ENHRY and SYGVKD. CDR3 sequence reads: CASRTGNGGHYF. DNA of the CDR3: TGTGCCAGCAGGACAGGGAATGGCGGGCATTACTTC.

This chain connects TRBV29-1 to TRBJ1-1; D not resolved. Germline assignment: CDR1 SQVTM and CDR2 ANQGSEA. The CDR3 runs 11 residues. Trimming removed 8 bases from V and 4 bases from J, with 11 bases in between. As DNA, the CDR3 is TGCAGCTTCCCGAAGGGCACTGAAGCTTTCTTT. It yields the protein CSFPKGTEAFF.

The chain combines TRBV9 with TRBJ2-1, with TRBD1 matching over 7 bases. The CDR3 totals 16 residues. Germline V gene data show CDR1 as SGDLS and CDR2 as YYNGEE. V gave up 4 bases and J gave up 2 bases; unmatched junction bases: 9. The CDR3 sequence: CASSPRTGGTYNEQFF. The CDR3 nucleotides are TGTGCCAGCAGCCCCCGGACAGGTGGAACCTACAATGAGCAGTTCTTC.

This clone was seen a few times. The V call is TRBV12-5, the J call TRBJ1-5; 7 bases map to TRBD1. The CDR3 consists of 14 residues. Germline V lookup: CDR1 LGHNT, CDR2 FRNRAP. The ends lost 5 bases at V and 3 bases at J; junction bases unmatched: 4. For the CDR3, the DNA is TGTGCTAGTGGTCCGGGACAGCCCAATCAGCCCCAGCATTTT. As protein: CASGPGQPNQPQHF.

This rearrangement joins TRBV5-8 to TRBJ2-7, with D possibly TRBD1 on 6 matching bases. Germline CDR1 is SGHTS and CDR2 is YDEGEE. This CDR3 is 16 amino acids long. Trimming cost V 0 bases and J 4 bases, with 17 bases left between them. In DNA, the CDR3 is TGTGCCAGCAGCTTGGCCGGCAGGGGCTCGGCGTACGAGCAGTACTTC. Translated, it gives CASSLAGRGSAYEQYF. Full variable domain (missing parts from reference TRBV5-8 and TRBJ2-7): EAGVTQSPTHLIKTRGQQATLRCSPISGHTSVYWYQQALGLGLQFLLWYDEGEERNRGNFPPRFSGRQFPNYSSELNVNALELEDSALYLCASSLAGRGSAYEQYFGPGTRLTVT.

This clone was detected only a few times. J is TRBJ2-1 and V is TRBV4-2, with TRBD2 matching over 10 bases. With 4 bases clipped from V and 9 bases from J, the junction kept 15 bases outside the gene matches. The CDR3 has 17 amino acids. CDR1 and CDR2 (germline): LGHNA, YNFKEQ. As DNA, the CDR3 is TGTGCCAGCAGCCCAGACAGAAACTTAGCGGGGGGAGTTGAGCAGTTCTTC. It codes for CASSPDRNLAGGVEQFF.

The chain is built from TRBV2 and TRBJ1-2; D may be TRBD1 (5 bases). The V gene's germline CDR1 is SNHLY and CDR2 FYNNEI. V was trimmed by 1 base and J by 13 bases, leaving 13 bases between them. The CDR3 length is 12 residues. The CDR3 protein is CASSEEVQGCTF. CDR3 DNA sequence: TGTGCCAGCAGTGAAGAAGTCCAGGGTTGCACCTTC.

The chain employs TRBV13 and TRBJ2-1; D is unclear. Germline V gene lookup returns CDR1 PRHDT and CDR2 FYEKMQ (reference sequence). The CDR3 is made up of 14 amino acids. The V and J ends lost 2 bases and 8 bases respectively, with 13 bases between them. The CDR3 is CASSLSPLGHEQFF. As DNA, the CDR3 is TGTGCCAGCAGCTTATCTCCGTTAGGCCATGAGCAGTTCTTC.

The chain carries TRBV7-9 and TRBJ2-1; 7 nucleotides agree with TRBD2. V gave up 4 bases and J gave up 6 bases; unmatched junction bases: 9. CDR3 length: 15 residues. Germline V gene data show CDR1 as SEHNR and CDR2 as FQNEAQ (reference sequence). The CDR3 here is CASSSKGGGVNEQFF. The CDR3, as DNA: TGTGCCAGCAGCTCTAAAGGCGGGGGAGTCAATGAGCAGTTCTTC.

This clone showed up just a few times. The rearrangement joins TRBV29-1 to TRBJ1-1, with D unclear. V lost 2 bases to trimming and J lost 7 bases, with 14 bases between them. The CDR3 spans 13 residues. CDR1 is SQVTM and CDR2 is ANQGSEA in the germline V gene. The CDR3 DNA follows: TGCAGCGTTGAATGGTCGACCCGGGGTGAAGCTTTCTTT. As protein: CSVEWSTRGEAFF. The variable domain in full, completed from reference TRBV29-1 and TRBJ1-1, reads SAVISQKPSRDICQRGTSLTIQCQVDSQVTMMFWYRQQPGQSLTLIATANQGSEATYESGFVIDKFPISRPNLTFSTLTVSNMSPEDSSIYLCSVEWSTRGEAFFGQGTRLTVV.

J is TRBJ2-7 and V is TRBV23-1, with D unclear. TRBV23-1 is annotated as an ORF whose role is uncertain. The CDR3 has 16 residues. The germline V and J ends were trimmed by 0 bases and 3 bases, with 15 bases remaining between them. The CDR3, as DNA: TGCGCCAGCAGTCAATCGTGGAGACGGATGAGCTACGAGCAGTACTTC. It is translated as CASSQSWRRMSYEQYF.

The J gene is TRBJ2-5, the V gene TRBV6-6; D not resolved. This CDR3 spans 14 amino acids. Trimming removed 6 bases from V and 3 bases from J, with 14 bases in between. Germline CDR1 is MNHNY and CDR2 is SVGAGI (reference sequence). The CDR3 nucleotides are TGTGCCAGCAGCCCATGGCTGCCGGAAGAGACCCAGTACTTC. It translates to CASSPWLPEETQYF.

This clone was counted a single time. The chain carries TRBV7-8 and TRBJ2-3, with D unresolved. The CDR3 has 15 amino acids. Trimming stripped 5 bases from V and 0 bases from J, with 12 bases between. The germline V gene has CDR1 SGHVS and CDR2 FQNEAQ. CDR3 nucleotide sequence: TGTGCCAGCAGCCTCACCCGCCGGAGCACAGATACGCAGTATTTT. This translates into CASSLTRRSTDTQYF. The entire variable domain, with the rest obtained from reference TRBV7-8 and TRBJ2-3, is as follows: GAGVSQSPRYKVAKRGQDVALRCDPISGHVSLFWYQQALGQGPEFLTYFQNEAQLDKSGLPSDRFFAERPEGSVSTLKIQRTQQEDSAVYLCASSLTRRSTDTQYFGPGTRLTVL.

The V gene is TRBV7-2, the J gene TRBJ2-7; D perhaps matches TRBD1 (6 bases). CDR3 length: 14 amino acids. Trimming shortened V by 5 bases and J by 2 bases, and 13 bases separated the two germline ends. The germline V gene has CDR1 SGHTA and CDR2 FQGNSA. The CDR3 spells CASSRDTVTYEQYF. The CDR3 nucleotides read TGTGCCAGCAGCCGGGACACCGTAACCTACGAGCAGTACTTC.

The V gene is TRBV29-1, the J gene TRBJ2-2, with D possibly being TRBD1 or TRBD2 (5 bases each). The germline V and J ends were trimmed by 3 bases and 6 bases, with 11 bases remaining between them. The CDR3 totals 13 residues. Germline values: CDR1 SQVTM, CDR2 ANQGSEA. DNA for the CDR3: TGCAGCGTTGACCCCTGGGACGCCGGGGAGCTGTTTTTT. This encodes CSVDPWDAGELFF.

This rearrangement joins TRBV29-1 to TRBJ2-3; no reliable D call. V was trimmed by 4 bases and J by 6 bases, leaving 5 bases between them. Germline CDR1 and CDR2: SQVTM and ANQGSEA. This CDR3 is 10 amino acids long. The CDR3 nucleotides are TGCAGCGTTGGGTTGGATACGCAGTATTTT. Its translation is CSVGLDTQYF.